The clone carrying this T cell receptor (beta chain) came up many times. What it binds is not known. V was trimmed by 0 bases and J by 2 bases, leaving 7 bases between them. In germline, CDR1 is ENHRY, CDR2 SYGVKD. The CDR3 totals 15 residues. This entry is derived from a study of T cells in Graves' hyperthyroidism and ophthalmopathy. Broader study findings: Blood held most thyroid clonotypes expanded above 0.001 frequency.

Amplified TCR beta CDR3 regions came from RNA transcripts. With the HTBI primer set, the TCR CDR3 went through a first round of RT-PCR. TCRdb redid the calling of the multiplex PCR reads with MiXCR, one entry per CDR3 protein. The repertoire holds roughly 290,000 distinct CDR3 sequences, with about 15% as singletons. Ophthalmopathy patients had moderate-to-severe active disease, CAS ≥3, NOSPECS ≥4, and disease duration under 3 months. Every diagnosis used clinical symptoms, serum thyroxine and TRAb, thyroid ultrasound and orbital computed tomography. The TCR comes from a woman aged 55-75 years with Graves' ophthalmopathy. The rearrangement uses TRBV10-3 and TRBJ2-2; D not resolved. The sequencing sample was made of blood. The CDR3, as DNA: TGTGCCATCAGTGAGTCATACGGTAACACCGGGGAGCTGTTTTTT. This gives the protein CAISESYGNTGELFF.